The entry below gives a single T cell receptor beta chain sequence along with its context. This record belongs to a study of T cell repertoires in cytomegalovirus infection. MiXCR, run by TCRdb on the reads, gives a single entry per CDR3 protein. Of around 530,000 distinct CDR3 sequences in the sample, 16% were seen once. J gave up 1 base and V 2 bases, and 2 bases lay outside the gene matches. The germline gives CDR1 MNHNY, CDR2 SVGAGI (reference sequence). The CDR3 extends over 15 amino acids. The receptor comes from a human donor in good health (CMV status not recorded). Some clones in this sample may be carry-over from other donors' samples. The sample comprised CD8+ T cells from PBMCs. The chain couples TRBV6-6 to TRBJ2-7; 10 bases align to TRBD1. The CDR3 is CASSYGTGVSYEQYF. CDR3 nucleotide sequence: TGTGCCAGCAGTTACGGGACAGGGGTGTCCTACGAGCAGTACTTC.